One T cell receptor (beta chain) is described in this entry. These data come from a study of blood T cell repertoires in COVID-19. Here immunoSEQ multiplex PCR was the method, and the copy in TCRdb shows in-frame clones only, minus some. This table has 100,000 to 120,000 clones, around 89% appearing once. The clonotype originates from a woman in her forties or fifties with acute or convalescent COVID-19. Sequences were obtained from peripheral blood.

CDR3 protein: CASSQGLPTPRTDTQYF. CDR3 nucleotides: TGCGCCAGCAGCCAAGGACTCCCAACCCCCCGCACAGATACGCAGTATTTT. V and J are TRBV4-1 and TRBJ2-3; unclear D gene. V was trimmed by 1 base and J by 1 base, leaving 15 bases between them. Germline V gene lookup returns CDR1 MGHRA and CDR2 YSYEKL. The CDR3 is 17 amino acids.